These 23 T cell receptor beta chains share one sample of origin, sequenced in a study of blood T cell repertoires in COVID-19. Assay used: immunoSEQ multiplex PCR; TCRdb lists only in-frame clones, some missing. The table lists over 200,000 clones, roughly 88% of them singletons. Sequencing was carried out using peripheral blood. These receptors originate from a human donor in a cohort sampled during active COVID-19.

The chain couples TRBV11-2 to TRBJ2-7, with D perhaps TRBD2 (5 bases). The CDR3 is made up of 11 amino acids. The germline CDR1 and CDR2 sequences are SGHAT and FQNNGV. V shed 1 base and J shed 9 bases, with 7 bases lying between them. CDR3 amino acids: CASSLGEPQYF. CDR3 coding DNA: TGTGCCAGCAGCTTAGGGGAGCCGCAGTACTTC.

This CDR3 reads CASSLADRANYGYTF. CDR3 bases: TGTGCCAGCAGCTTAGCAGACAGAGCTAACTATGGCTACACCTTC. The chain recombines TRBV7-8 with TRBJ1-2; possible D gene TRBD1, 5 bases. The CDR3 covers 15 residues. V lost 0 bases to trimming and J lost 0 bases, with 8 bases between them. Germline V gene lookup returns CDR1 SGHVS and CDR2 FQNEAQ.

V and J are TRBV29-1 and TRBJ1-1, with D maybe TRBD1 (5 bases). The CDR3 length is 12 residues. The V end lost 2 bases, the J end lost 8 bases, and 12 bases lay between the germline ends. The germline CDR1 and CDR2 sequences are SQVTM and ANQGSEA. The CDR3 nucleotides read TGCAGCGTTGAAATCCCAGGGATGGAAGCTTTCTTT. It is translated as CSVEIPGMEAFF.

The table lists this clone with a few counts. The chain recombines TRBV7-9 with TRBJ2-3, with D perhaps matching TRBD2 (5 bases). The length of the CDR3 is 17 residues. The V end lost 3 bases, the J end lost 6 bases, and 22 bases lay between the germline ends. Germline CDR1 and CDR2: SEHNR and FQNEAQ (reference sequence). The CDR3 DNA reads TGTGCCAGCAGCTTCCCGTCCGTGATAGCGACGAGGGATACGCAGTATTTT. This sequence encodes CASSFPSVIATRDTQYF. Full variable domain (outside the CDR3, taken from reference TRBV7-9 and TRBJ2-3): DTGVSQNPRHKITKRGQNVTFRCDPISEHNRLYWYRQTLGQGPEFLTYFQNEAQLEKSRLLSDRFSAERPKGSFSTLEIQRTEQGDSAMYLCASSFPSVIATRDTQYFGPGTRLTVL.

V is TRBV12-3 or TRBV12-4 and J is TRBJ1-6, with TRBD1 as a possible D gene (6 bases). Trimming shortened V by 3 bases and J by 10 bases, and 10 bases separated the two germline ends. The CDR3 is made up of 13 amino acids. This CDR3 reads CASSFQGYSPLHF. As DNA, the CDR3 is TGTGCCAGCAGTTTTCAGGGGTACTCACCCCTCCACTTT.

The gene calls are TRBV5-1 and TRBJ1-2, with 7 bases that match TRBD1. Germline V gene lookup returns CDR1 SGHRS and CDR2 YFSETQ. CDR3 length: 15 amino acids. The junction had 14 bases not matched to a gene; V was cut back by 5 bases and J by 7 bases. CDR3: CASRPQTGDSAGYTF. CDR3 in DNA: TGCGCCAGCAGACCACAAACAGGGGACTCTGCTGGCTACACCTTC.

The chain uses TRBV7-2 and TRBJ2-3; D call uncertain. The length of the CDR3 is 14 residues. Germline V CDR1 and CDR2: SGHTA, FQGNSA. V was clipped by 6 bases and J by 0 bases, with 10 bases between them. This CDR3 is CASSLFTSTDTQYF. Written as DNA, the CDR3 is TGTGCCAGCAGTCTATTCACTAGCACAGATACGCAGTATTTT.

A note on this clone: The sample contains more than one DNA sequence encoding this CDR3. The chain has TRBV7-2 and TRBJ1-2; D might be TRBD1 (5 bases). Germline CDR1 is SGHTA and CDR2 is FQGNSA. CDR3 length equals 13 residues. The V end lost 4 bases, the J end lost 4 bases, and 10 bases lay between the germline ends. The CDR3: CASSSTGGYGYTF. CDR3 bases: TGTGCCAGCAGCTCAACCGGGGGCTATGGCTACACCTTC.

The DNA of the CDR3 is TGTGCCTGGAGTGTTTCTAGCGGGGGGGATTACGAGCAGTACTTC. It is translated as CAWSVSSGGDYEQYF. The rearrangement joins TRBV30 to TRBJ2-7, with 12 bases lining up with TRBD2. This CDR3 has 15 amino acids. Germline CDR1 reads GTSNPN; CDR2 reads SVGIG (reference sequence). V was clipped by 0 bases and J by 4 bases; unmatched bases: 4.

The CDR3 bases are TGTGCCAGCGTCCTGTCCAGGGGGTCCCCTGGGGACGAGCAGTACTTC. Translating it yields CASVLSRGSPGDEQYF. The V call is TRBV2, the J call TRBJ2-7; 7 positions match TRBD1. With 8 bases clipped from V and 5 bases from J, the junction kept 18 bases outside the gene matches. The CDR3 contains 16 residues. Germline assignment: CDR1 SNHLY and CDR2 FYNNEI.

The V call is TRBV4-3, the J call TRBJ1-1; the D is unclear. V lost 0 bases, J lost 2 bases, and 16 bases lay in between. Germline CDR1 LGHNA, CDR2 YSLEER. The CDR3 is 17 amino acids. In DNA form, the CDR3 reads TGCGCCAGCAGCCAAGATTCAGTCACAGATTTCAACACTGAAGCTTTCTTT. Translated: CASSQDSVTDFNTEAFF.

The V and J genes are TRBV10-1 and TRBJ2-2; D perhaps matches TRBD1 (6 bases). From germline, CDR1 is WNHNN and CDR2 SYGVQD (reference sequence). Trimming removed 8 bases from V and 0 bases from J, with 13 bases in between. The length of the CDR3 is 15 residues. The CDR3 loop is CASGRDRSNTGELFF. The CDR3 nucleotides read TGCGCCAGCGGCCGAGACAGGTCGAACACCGGGGAGCTGTTTTTT.

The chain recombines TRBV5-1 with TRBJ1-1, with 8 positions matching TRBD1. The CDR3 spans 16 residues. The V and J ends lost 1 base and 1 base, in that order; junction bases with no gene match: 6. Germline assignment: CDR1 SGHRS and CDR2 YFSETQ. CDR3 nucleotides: TGCGCCAGCAGCTTGAGACAGGGGATTCGGAACACTGAAGCTTTCTTT. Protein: CASSLRQGIRNTEAFF. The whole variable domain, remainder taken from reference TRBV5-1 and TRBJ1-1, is KAGVTQTPRYLIKTRGQQVTLSCSPISGHRSVSWYQQTPGQGLQFLFEYFSETQRNKGNFPGRFSGRQFSNSRSEMNVSTLELGDSALYLCASSLRQGIRNTEAFFGQGTRLTVV.

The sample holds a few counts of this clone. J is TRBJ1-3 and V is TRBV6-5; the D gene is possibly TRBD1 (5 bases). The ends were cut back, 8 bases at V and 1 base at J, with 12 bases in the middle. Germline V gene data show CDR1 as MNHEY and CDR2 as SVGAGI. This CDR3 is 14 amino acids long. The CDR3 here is CASQLGGSGNTIYF. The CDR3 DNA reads TGTGCCAGCCAGCTGGGGGGGTCTGGAAACACCATATATTTT.

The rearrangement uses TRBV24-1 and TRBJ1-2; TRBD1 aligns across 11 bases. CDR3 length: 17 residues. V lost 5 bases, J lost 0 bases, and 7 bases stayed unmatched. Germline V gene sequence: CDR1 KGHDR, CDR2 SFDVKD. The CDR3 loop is CATSATGQGGANYGYTF. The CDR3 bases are TGTGCCACCAGTGCAACGGGACAGGGGGGAGCTAACTATGGCTACACCTTC.

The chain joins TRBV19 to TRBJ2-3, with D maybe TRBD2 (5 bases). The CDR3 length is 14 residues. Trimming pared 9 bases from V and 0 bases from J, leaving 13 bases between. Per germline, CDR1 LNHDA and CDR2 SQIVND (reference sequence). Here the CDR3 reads CASRVRTSTDTQYF. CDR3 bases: TGTGCCAGCCGCGTGAGGACTAGCACAGATACGCAGTATTTT.

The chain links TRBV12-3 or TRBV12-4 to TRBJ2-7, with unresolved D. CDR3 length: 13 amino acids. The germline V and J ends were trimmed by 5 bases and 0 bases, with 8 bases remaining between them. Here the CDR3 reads CASSTFPSYEQYF. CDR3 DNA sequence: TGTGCCAGCAGTACATTCCCCTCCTACGAGCAGTACTTC.

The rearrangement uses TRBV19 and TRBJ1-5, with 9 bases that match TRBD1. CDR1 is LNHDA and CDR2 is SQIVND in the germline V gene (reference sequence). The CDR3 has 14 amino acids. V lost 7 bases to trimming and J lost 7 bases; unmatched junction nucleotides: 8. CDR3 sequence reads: CASIVGQGGQPQHF. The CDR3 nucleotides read TGTGCCAGTATCGTGGGACAGGGTGGACAGCCCCAGCATTTT.

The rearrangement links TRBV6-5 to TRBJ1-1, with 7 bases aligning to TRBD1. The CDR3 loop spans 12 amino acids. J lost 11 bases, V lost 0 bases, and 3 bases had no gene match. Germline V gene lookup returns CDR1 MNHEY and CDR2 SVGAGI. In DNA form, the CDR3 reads TGTGCCAGCAGTTACTCCGACAGGGTCGCTTTCTTT. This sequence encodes CASSYSDRVAFF.

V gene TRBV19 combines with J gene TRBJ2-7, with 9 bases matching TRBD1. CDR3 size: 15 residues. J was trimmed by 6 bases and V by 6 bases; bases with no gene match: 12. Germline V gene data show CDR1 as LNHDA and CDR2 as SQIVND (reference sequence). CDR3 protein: CASRHTGTGFREQYF. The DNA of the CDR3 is TGTGCCAGTAGACATACCGGGACAGGGTTTCGCGAGCAGTACTTC.

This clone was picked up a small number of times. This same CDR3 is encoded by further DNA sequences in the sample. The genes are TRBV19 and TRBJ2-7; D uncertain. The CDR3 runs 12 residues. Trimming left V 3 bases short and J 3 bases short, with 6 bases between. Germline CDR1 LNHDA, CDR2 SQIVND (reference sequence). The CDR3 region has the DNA TGTGCCAGTAGTATCCCAGGCTACGAGCAGTACTTC. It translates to CASSIPGYEQYF. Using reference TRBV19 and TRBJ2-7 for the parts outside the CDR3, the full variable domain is DGGITQSPKYLFRKEGQNVTLSCEQNLNHDAMYWYRQDPGQGLRLIYYSQIVNDFQKGDIAEGYSVSREKKESFPLTVTSAQKNPTAFYLCASSIPGYEQYFGPGTRLTVT.

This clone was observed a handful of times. CDR3 DNA: TGTGCCAGCAGCTTCAGGGTCGGCGGTCTGAACACTGAAGCTTTCTTT. It yields the protein CASSFRVGGLNTEAFF. The chain carries TRBV7-8 and TRBJ1-1, with D maybe TRBD1 (5 bases). V shed 3 bases and J shed 0 bases, with 14 bases lying between them. Germline CDR1 reads SGHVS; CDR2 reads FQNEAQ. The CDR3 spans 16 residues.

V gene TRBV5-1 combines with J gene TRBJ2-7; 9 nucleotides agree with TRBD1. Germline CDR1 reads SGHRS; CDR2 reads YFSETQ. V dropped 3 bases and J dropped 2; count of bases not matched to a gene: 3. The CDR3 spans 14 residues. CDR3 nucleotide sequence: TGCGCCAGCAGCTCTCGACAGGGGGCCTACGAGCAGTACTTC. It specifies CASSSRQGAYEQYF.